These 25 T cell receptor beta chains originate from one sample sequenced in a study of beta chain features in type 1 diabetes. For these TCRs, the target antigens are not known. Of the isolated RNA, all was reverse transcribed, and so the sequenced material was expressed TCRB transcripts. TCRdb keeps only in-frame clones here, not all; method: immunoSEQ multiplex PCR. Here the sample spans about 700,000 clones, under 15% being singletons. Findings and caveats of the study: Moderate but significant shortening of TCRB CDR3s was recorded in all four CD4+ subsets from Type 1 diabetes patients.

The sample comprised naive CD4+ T cells from blood. The origin of the receptors is a man younger than 35 with type 1 diabetes.

This clone was detected only a few times. The rearrangement links TRBV10-3 to TRBJ1-5; 7 nucleotides agree with TRBD1. CDR3 length: 15 residues. Germline V lookup: CDR1 ENHRY, CDR2 SYGVKD. V was clipped by 0 bases and J by 7 bases; unmatched bases: 6. The CDR3 loop is CAISESSGGGQPQHF. The CDR3 DNA sequence: TGTGCCATCAGTGAGTCGTCAGGGGGAGGGCAGCCCCAGCATTTT.

This chain links TRBV6-5 with TRBJ1-1; D might be TRBD1 (6 bases). The CDR3 sequence is 15 residues long. The ends were cut back, 2 bases at V and 1 base at J, with 11 bases in the middle. CDR1 MNHEY and CDR2 SVGAGI come from the germline V gene. The CDR3: CASSYDRTANTEAFF. The CDR3 region has the DNA TGTGCCAGCAGTTACGATCGGACAGCGAACACTGAAGCTTTCTTT.

The chain has TRBV20-1 and TRBJ2-2; D is unclear. V lost 2 bases to trimming and J lost 7 bases, with 2 bases between them. The CDR3 extends over 10 amino acids. Germline V CDR1 and CDR2: DFQATT, SNEGSKA (reference sequence). CDR3 sequence: CSARYGELFF. The CDR3 DNA reads TGCAGTGCTAGATACGGGGAGCTGTTTTTT.

The V call is TRBV29-1, the J call TRBJ2-7; TRBD1 matches 8 bases. Germline V CDR1 and CDR2: SQVTM, ANQGSEA. The CDR3 contains 13 residues. The V and J ends lost 3 bases and 7 bases, in that order; junction bases with no gene match: 8. In nucleotides, the CDR3 is TGCAGCGTTGACGGCCAGGGGGCTGGGGAGCAGTACTTC. It specifies CSVDGQGAGEQYF.

This clone showed up just a few times. V gene TRBV6-1 combines with J gene TRBJ1-1; D not certain. Trimming shortened V by 8 bases and J by 10 bases, and 14 bases separated the two germline ends. The CDR3 is 11 residues long. Germline V lookup: CDR1 MNHNS, CDR2 SASEGT. The CDR3 region has the DNA TGTGCCAGCGAACGGGGATTTGGAGCTTTCTTT. Protein sequence: CASERGFGAFF.

This clone was seen a single time. This sequence joins TRBV5-1 and TRBJ1-6, with D uncertain. V was pared by 0 bases and J by 7 bases, with 14 bases between. The CDR3 length is 16 residues. The germline V gene encodes CDR1 SGHRS and CDR2 YFSETQ. The CDR3 sequence is CASSLGQVPENSPLHF. In DNA, the CDR3 is TGCGCCAGCAGCTTGGGGCAGGTACCTGAGAATTCACCCCTCCACTTT.

Note on this clone: Other DNA sequences in the same sample also yield this CDR3. The genes are TRBV18 and TRBJ2-5; 9 bases agree with TRBD2. CDR1 is KGHSH, CDR2 LQKENI, per germline. The V gene end was trimmed by 2 bases and the J gene end by 5 bases; junction bases not matched to a gene: 0. The CDR3 runs to 13 residues. CDR3 in DNA: TGTGCCAGCTCACCAACTAGCGGGGAGACCCAGTACTTC. The encoded protein is CASSPTSGETQYF.

V usage is TRBV19 and J usage is TRBJ1-4; the D is unclear. Germline assignment: CDR1 LNHDA and CDR2 SQIVND (reference sequence). The germline V and J ends were trimmed by 10 bases and 3 bases, with 12 bases remaining between them. CDR3 length equals 13 residues. CDR3 DNA sequence: TGTGCCACCGCGGACGGCTCTAATGAAAAACTGTTTTTT. It yields the protein CATADGSNEKLFF.

This clone has just a few counts. The chain carries TRBV6-1 and TRBJ2-1; a possible D gene is TRBD1 (5 bases). This CDR3 comprises 15 residues. The germline V gene has CDR1 MNHNS and CDR2 SASEGT. V lost 3 bases and J lost 5, with 14 bases in between. This CDR3 reads CASSDRAGSNNEQFF. CDR3 nucleotide sequence: TGTGCCAGCAGTGACAGGGCAGGGTCAAACAATGAGCAGTTCTTC.

The chain employs TRBV21-1 and TRBJ1-2; the DNA was not used to check the table's D call, TRBD1. TRBV21-1 constitutes a pseudogene. This CDR3 has 15 amino acids. This CDR3 reads CASPLTGQAGYGYTF. In DNA, the CDR3 is TGTGCCAGTCCTTTGACGGGACAAGCTGGGTATGGCTACACCTTC.

The rearrangement joins TRBV20-1 to TRBJ2-7; maybe TRBD2 (5 bases). Per the germline V gene, CDR1 is DFQATT and CDR2 is SNEGSKA (reference sequence). Trimming took off 4 bases at V and 5 bases at J, with 9 bases between the two ends. This CDR3 comprises 11 residues. The CDR3 DNA follows: TGCAGTGCTACCCCAGCGGACGAGCAGTACTTC. Translating it yields CSATPADEQYF.

This clone was recorded a few times. This rearrangement joins TRBV30 to TRBJ2-7, with D perhaps TRBD1 or TRBD2 (7 bases each). The CDR3 spans 15 residues. The ends were cut back, 3 bases at V and 2 bases at J, with 17 bases in the middle. Per germline, CDR1 GTSNPN and CDR2 SVGIG (reference sequence). Here the CDR3 DNA reads TGTGCCTGGAGGAAGGGCAGGGGGGGCACCTACGAGCAGTACTTC. Translated, it gives CAWRKGRGGTYEQYF.

V is TRBV7-9 and J is TRBJ2-7; 7 bases fit TRBD1. From germline, CDR1 is SEHNR and CDR2 FQNEAQ (reference sequence). The CDR3 has 13 residues. Trimming removed 5 bases from V and 1 base from J; junction bases left unmatched: 2. As DNA, the CDR3 is TGTGCCAGCAGCCCGGGACAGTCCTACGAGCAGTACTTC. Protein product: CASSPGQSYEQYF.

The chain uses TRBV6-6 and TRBJ2-5; perhaps TRBD2 as D (5 bases). This CDR3 has 14 amino acids. Germline-derived CDR1 and CDR2 are MNHNY and SVGAGI (reference sequence). Trimming left V 0 bases short and J 7 bases short, with 12 bases between. The DNA for the CDR3 is TGTGCCAGCAGTTACTCGTCAGGACGGGGGACCCAGTACTTC. Protein: CASSYSSGRGTQYF.

With respect to this clone: This same CDR3 is encoded by further DNA sequences in the sample. The chain links TRBV5-1 to TRBJ2-7; D is undetermined. Germline CDR1 SGHRS, CDR2 YFSETQ. CDR3 length equals 14 residues. Trimming took 0 bases from V and 3 from J, leaving 10 bases between them. CDR3 loop: CASSLAGSNYEQYF. In DNA form, the CDR3 reads TGCGCCAGCAGCTTGGCCGGGTCGAACTACGAGCAGTACTTC.

A few counts support this clone. The CDR3: CASSSRPGTGENGYTF. In DNA form, the CDR3 reads TGTGCCAGCAGCTCTAGACCCGGGACAGGAGAGAATGGCTACACCTTC. V gene TRBV7-9 combines with J gene TRBJ1-2; 8 bases match TRBD1. Looked up from germline, CDR1 is SEHNR and CDR2 is FQNEAQ (reference sequence). The CDR3 consists of 16 residues. J gave up 6 bases and V 4 bases, and 13 bases lay outside the gene matches. The whole variable domain, remainder taken from reference TRBV7-9 and TRBJ1-2, is DTGVSQNPRHKITKRGQNVTFRCDPISEHNRLYWYRQTLGQGPEFLTYFQNEAQLEKSRLLSDRFSAERPKGSFSTLEIQRTEQGDSAMYLCASSSRPGTGENGYTFGSGTRLTVV.

This clone turned up a few times. Distinct nucleotide sequences in the sample also encode this CDR3. The CDR3 reads CSVGGGETQYF. CDR3 in DNA: TGCAGCGTGGGCGGGGGAGAGACCCAGTACTTC. This sequence joins TRBV29-1 and TRBJ2-5; 7 bases fit TRBD2. J was trimmed by 4 bases and V by 6 bases; bases with no gene match: 2. The CDR3 has 11 amino acids. Germline V gene sequence: CDR1 SQVTM, CDR2 ANQGSEA.

This chain uses TRBV19 with TRBJ2-3; D is unresolved. This CDR3 has 15 amino acids. The V end was cut by 2 bases, the J end by 0 bases, with 9 bases between. Germline V gives CDR1 LNHDA, CDR2 SQIVND (reference sequence). The CDR3 DNA reads TGTGCCAGTAGTATACAGATTCATAGCACAGATACGCAGTATTTT. Translated, it gives CASSIQIHSTDTQYF. The full variable domain, with the rest looked up from reference TRBV19 and TRBJ2-3, is DGGITQSPKYLFRKEGQNVTLSCEQNLNHDAMYWYRQDPGQGLRLIYYSQIVNDFQKGDIAEGYSVSREKKESFPLTVTSAQKNPTAFYLCASSIQIHSTDTQYFGPGTRLTVL.

This clone was counted a few times. The chain has TRBV5-1 and TRBJ2-2; no clear D. This CDR3 region has 14 residues. Per the germline V gene, CDR1 is SGHRS and CDR2 is YFSETQ. V was trimmed by 2 bases and J by 0 bases, leaving 5 bases between them. The CDR3 loop is CASSFYTNTGELFF. The CDR3 coding sequence is TGCGCCAGCAGCTTCTACACGAACACCGGGGAGCTGTTTTTT. Full variable domain (outside the CDR3, taken from reference TRBV5-1 and TRBJ2-2): KAGVTQTPRYLIKTRGQQVTLSCSPISGHRSVSWYQQTPGQGLQFLFEYFSETQRNKGNFPGRFSGRQFSNSRSEMNVSTLELGDSALYLCASSFYTNTGELFFGEGSRLTVL.

The chain links TRBV6-5 to TRBJ2-7, with TRBD1 matching 10 bases. The V segment lost 0 bases and the J segment 7 bases; nucleotides outside the gene matches: 9. The CDR3 sequence is 16 residues long. From germline, CDR1 is MNHEY and CDR2 SVGAGI. Written as DNA, the CDR3 is TGTGCCAGCAGTTACTCGAGAGTGGGGACAGGGGAGGAGCAGTACTTC. As protein: CASSYSRVGTGEEQYF.

The chain links TRBV4-2 to TRBJ2-7; tentative D call: TRBD1 (5 bases). V dropped 0 bases and J dropped 2 bases, with 11 bases sitting between them. CDR3 length: 15 amino acids. The germline gives CDR1 LGHNA, CDR2 YNFKEQ. CDR3 DNA sequence: TGTGCCAGCAGCCAAGACAGGGATGTACCCTACGAGCAGTACTTC. Translated, it gives CASSQDRDVPYEQYF.

This CDR3 reads CAWSRQTYSNQPQHF. The CDR3 DNA is TGTGCCTGGAGTCGGCAAACCTATAGCAATCAGCCCCAGCATTTT. The chain carries TRBV30 and TRBJ1-5; D unclear. V lost 2 bases, J lost 0 bases, and 11 bases lay in between. This CDR3 spans 15 amino acids. Germline V gene data show CDR1 as GTSNPN and CDR2 as SVGIG (reference sequence).

This rearrangement joins TRBV7-9 to TRBJ2-2; no definite D call. Germline lookup yields CDR1 SEHNR and CDR2 FQNEAQ (reference sequence). The V gene lost 5 bases and the J gene lost 6 bases, with 10 bases spanning the gap. CDR3 length: 13 residues. CDR3: CASSDAAPGELFF. In DNA form, the CDR3 reads TGTGCCAGCAGCGACGCCGCACCCGGGGAGCTGTTTTTT.

J is TRBJ1-1 and V is TRBV9, with TRBD1 as a possible D gene (6 bases). From germline, CDR1 is SGDLS and CDR2 YYNGEE. The CDR3 runs 14 residues. V was pared by 4 bases and J by 3 bases, with 13 bases between. CDR3 coding DNA: TGTGCCAGCAGCCCCTTCCCAGGGGACACTGAAGCTTTCTTT. This gives the protein CASSPFPGDTEAFF.

This clone was detected only a few times. This chain uses TRBV6-1 with TRBJ2-3; TRBD2 is a possible D gene (6 bases). V lost 3 bases, J lost 4 bases, and 11 bases lay in between. Per germline, CDR1 MNHNS and CDR2 SASEGT. The CDR3 runs to 14 residues. The CDR3 protein is CASSDRDSADTQYF. The CDR3 coding sequence is TGTGCCAGCAGTGACCGGGACTCGGCAGATACGCAGTATTTT.